The sequence of this TCR beta chain was determined in a study of blood T cell repertoires in COVID-19. Sequenced by immunoSEQ multiplex PCR; TCRdb stores in-frame clones only, minus some. The sample lists about 140,000 clones, roughly 84% seen once, with more than 40% in the top ten. With V trimmed by 3 bases and J by 6 bases, 25 bases remained unmatched. Germline CDR1 and CDR2: MDHEN and SYDVKM. The CDR3 runs 21 residues. This clonotype originated in a human donor in a cohort sampled during active COVID-19. Sequenced: peripheral blood. The V gene is TRBV28, the J gene TRBJ2-1, with 8 bases matching TRBD2. The CDR3 here is CASSLIYGGSPGTRRFNEQFF. The CDR3 DNA sequence: TGTGCCAGCAGTTTGATCTACGGGGGTTCCCCCGGGACTAGGAGGTTCAATGAGCAGTTCTTC.